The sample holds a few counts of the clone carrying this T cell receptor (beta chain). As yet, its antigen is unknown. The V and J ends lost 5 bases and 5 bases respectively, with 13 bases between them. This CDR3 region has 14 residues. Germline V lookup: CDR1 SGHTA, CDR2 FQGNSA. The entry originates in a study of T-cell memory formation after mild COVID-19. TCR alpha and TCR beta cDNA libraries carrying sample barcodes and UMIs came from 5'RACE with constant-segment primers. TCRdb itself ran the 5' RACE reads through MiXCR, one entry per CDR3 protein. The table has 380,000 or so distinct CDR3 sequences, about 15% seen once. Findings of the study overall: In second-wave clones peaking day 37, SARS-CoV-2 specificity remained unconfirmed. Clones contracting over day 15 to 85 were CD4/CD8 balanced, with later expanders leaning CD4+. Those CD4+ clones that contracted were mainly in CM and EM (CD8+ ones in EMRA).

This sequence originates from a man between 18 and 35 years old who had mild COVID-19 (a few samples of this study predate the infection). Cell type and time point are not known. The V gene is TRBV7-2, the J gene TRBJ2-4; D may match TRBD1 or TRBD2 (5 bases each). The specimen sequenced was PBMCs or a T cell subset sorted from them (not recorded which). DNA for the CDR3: TGTGCCAGCAGCCTGTCGGGGCCACAAAACATTCAGTACTTC. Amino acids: CASSLSGPQNIQYF.